Listed below are T cell receptor beta chains from one sample, sequenced in a study of shared clonotypes between healthy human individuals. TCRdb keeps only in-frame clones here, not all; method: immunoSEQ multiplex PCR. In the table there are approximately 500,000 clones, roughly 78% of which are singletons. Sequenced sample: PBMCs. The receptor set was obtained from a woman between 40 and 50 years old in good health. Some clones in this sample may be carry-over from other donors' samples. CDR3s include the opening cysteine and the closing phenylalanine or tryptophan. A D gene is named only where the DNA matches it firmly. Not every row has a clone size; where given, it reads once, few, many or a size class.

size,D,J,V,DNA,CDR3
NA,NA,TRBJ2-1,TRBV21-1,TGTGCCAGCAGCAAGAGGGCTAGGGGGGACAGAGAGCAGTTCTTC,CASSKRARGDREQFF
NA,TRBD1,TRBJ2-7,TRBV2,TGTGCCAGCAGTGAACAGGGACAGGGTAACGAGCAGTACTTC,CASSEQGQGNEQYF
NA,TRBD1,TRBJ2-6,TRBV4-1,TGCGCCAGCAGCCAAGGGACAGGGGTATCTGGGGCCAACGTCCTGACTTTC,CASSQGTGVSGANVLTF
NA,NA,TRBJ2-3,TRBV2,TGTGCCAGCATTTTCCCGGCGACTTGGGGAGATACGCAGTATTTT,CASIFPATWGDTQYF
NA,TRBD1,TRBJ2-7,TRBV19,TGTGCCAGTAGTCGACAGGGACGGCACGAGCAGTACTTC,CASSRQGRHEQYF
NA,NA,TRBJ2-3,TRBV18,TGTGCCAGCTCACGGAGCGGCACAGATACGCAGTATTTT,CASSRSGTDTQYF
many,NA,TRBJ2-2,TRBV7-3,TGTGCCAGCAGCTTAAGCGCGTCGAACACCGGGGAGCTGTTTTTT,CASSLSASNTGELFF
NA,TRBD1,TRBJ1-4,TRBV7-8,TGTGCCAGCAGCTTAGCCCCGGACAGGGTAAAAGTCGGTTGGGAAAAACTGTTTTTT,CASSLAPDRVKVGWEKLFF
NA,NA,TRBJ2-7,TRBV19,TGTGCCAGTGCCCGGGGCTGGGGCAGCTACGAGCAGTACTTC,CASARGWGSYEQYF
NA,NA,TRBJ2-5,TRBV5-6,TGTGCCAGCAGCTTAGCCCAAGAGACCCAGTACTTC,CASSLAQETQYF
NA,NA,TRBJ2-2,TRBV30,TGTGCCTGGAGTGTTCTTGGTAACACCGGGGAGCTGTTTTTT,CAWSVLGNTGELFF
NA,NA,TRBJ1-1,TRBV9,TGTGCCAGCAGCGTCGGACGCGGGGCGGCTTTCTTT,CASSVGRGAAFF
NA,TRBD2,TRBJ2-1,TRBV10-3,TGTGCCATCAGTACCTTAGCGGGGGAACACAATGAGCAGTTCTTC,CAISTLAGEHNEQFF
once,TRBD1,TRBJ1-1,TRBV18,TGTGCCAGCTCGCTAACACAGGGGGCGCGGGGCACTGAAGCTTTCTTT,CASSLTQGARGTEAFF
NA,NA,TRBJ1-2,TRBV5-1,TGCGCCAGCAGTTTAGGCGGAAACTATGGCTACACCTTC,CASSLGGNYGYTF
few,NA,TRBJ2-5,TRBV10-2,TGCGCCAGCAGTGAGCCGGGAGTGCAGGGCGCGGGCCAAGAGACCCAGTACTTC,CASSEPGVQGAGQETQYF
NA,TRBD1,TRBJ1-2,TRBV2,TGTGCCAGCCGGACAGGGGAGATCTATGGCTACACCTTC,CASRTGEIYGYTF